This T cell receptor (beta chain) comes out of a study of cytomegalovirus exposure and HLA in healthy donors. Study details: A later analysis reported the roughly 130 validation repertoires used the same platform as the approximately 700 first-cohort repertoires. Findings of the study overall: It was approximately 160 TCR beta chains that were listed as cytomegalovirus-associated. Reports described diagnosis of cytomegalovirus status by the classifier as highly specific and sensitive. Clusters of TCRs from the first cohort tended to co-occur in the 100 to 150 validation repertoires (as a later analysis found).

Clones were read by immunoSEQ multiplex PCR, and TCRdb kept only the in-frame ones, dropping some. Found here are approximately 140,000 clones, about 87% of them singletons; the top ten hold around 10%. CDR1 is MNHEY and CDR2 is SMNVEV in the germline V gene (reference sequence). V was pared by 0 bases and J by 1 base, with 9 bases between. The length of the CDR3 is 15 residues. With regard to this clone: Its target is not known.

The receptor was derived from a man between 18 and 35 years old in good health and CMV-seropositive. The rearrangement links TRBV27 to TRBJ1-1; D is unresolved. Sequencing was carried out using PBMCs. The CDR3 nucleotides read TGTGCCAGCAGTTTATCGATCGCGGGGAACACTGAAGCTTTCTTT. Translated: CASSLSIAGNTEAFF.